The 25 T cell receptor beta chains presented below share a single source sample, sequenced in a study of cytomegalovirus exposure and HLA in healthy donors. PCR employed 60 Vbeta and 13 Jbeta primers. Assay: immunoSEQ multiplex PCR; the TCRdb copy retains only in-frame clones and omits some. Of about 180,000 clones in the sample, just under 85% were seen once. Input material: PBMCs. The source of these receptors is a girl aged 5-17 years in good health and CMV-seropositive.

CDR3 protein: CASRRGQGASGYTF. DNA of the CDR3: TGTGCCAGCAGGCGGGGACAGGGGGCCTCTGGCTACACCTTC. This sequence joins TRBV2 and TRBJ1-2; 12 bases map to TRBD1. The trim removed 6 bases at V and 7 bases at J, leaving 6 bases unmatched. The CDR3 is 14 amino acids. The germline gives CDR1 SNHLY, CDR2 FYNNEI.

This clone was detected only a few times. The V gene is TRBV6-4, the J gene TRBJ1-1; tentatively, D is TRBD1 (6 bases). The V end was cut by 5 bases, the J end by 7 bases, with 17 bases between. This CDR3 is built from 14 residues. The V gene's germline CDR1 is MRHNA and CDR2 SNTAGT. Written as DNA, the CDR3 is TGTGCCAGCAGTCCGGGGGGCGAGTTGGGTGAAGCTTTCTTT. It specifies CASSPGGELGEAFF.

CDR3 sequence: CAIRAGSVLTF. CDR3 DNA sequence: TGTGCCATCAGGGCAGGCAGCGTCCTGACTTTC. This sequence joins TRBV10-3 and TRBJ2-6, with no clear D. Germline V gene lookup returns CDR1 ENHRY and CDR2 SYGVKD. The CDR3 totals 11 residues. V dropped 6 bases and J dropped 12 bases, with 9 bases sitting between them.

CDR3 coding DNA: TGTGCCAGCGGGGGACAGGGGTCTTCCTACGAGCAGTACTTC. It yields the protein CASGGQGSSYEQYF. The chain joins TRBV7-9 to TRBJ2-7; 10 nucleotides line up with TRBD1. J gave up 1 base and V 8 bases, and 5 bases lay outside the gene matches. Per germline, CDR1 SEHNR and CDR2 FQNEAQ (reference sequence). The CDR3 has 14 amino acids.

This chain joins TRBV4-2 and TRBJ2-5; D is undetermined. The tail of the sequence fits TRBJ2-7 better, so the J call may be wrong. The germline gives CDR1 LGHNA, CDR2 YNFKEQ. The CDR3 totals 14 residues. As DNA, the CDR3 is TGTGCCAGCAGCCAAGAGTCCACCTCCTACGAGCAGTACTTC. It is translated as CASSQESTSYEQYF.

This chain connects TRBV25-1 to TRBJ2-5, with 13 positions matching TRBD2. With V trimmed by 6 bases and J by 2 bases, 6 bases remained unmatched. The CDR3 runs to 16 residues. Per the germline V gene, CDR1 is MGHDK and CDR2 is SYGVNS. The DNA for the CDR3 is TGTGCCAGCAGACCCGGGACTAGCGGGGCACAAGAGACCCAGTACTTC. This encodes CASRPGTSGAQETQYF.

The rearrangement uses TRBV7-6 and TRBJ1-3; 7 bases map to TRBD1. Per the germline V gene, CDR1 is SGHVS and CDR2 is FNYEAQ. V shed 5 bases, J shed 0 bases, and the junction held 10 bases outside the gene matches. The CDR3 spans 17 residues. CDR3 in amino acids: CASSQFRQGPSGNTIYF. The CDR3 DNA reads TGTGCCAGCAGCCAATTCCGACAGGGCCCCTCTGGAAACACCATATATTTT.

A remark on this clone: The sample holds other DNA sequences that translate to the same CDR3. The chain joins TRBV2 to TRBJ1-1; D not resolved. V was pared by 2 bases and J by 2 bases, with 3 bases between. The germline gives CDR1 SNHLY, CDR2 FYNNEI. CDR3 size: 12 residues. The CDR3 DNA follows: TGTGCCAGCAGTGAACAAAACACTGAAGCTTTCTTT. It is translated as CASSEQNTEAFF.

The chain carries TRBV7-2 and TRBJ2-5, with no clear D. The DNA end is more similar to TRBJ2-7, so the J call may be wrong. Germline-derived CDR1 and CDR2 are SGHTA and FQGNSA. The CDR3 extends over 14 amino acids. The CDR3 sequence: CASSLAHPDREQYF. CDR3 nucleotides: TGTGCCAGCAGCTTAGCGCATCCCGATCGCGAGCAGTACTTC.

This chain links TRBV7-9 with TRBJ2-1; 9 bases agree with TRBD2. With V trimmed by 3 bases and J by 4 bases, 4 bases remained unmatched. From germline, CDR1 is SEHNR and CDR2 FQNEAQ (reference sequence). The CDR3 covers 15 residues. CDR3 nucleotides: TGTGCCAGCAGCTTGGCGGGGGGGAATTACAATGAGCAGTTCTTC. It is translated as CASSLAGGNYNEQFF. Looking up the rest from reference TRBV7-9 and TRBJ2-1 gives the full variable domain: DTGVSQNPRHKITKRGQNVTFRCDPISEHNRLYWYRQTLGQGPEFLTYFQNEAQLEKSRLLSDRFSAERPKGSFSTLEIQRTEQGDSAMYLCASSLAGGNYNEQFFGPGTRLTVL.

The V and J genes are TRBV7-3 and TRBJ1-5; 8 nucleotides line up with TRBD1. CDR1 is SGHTA, CDR2 FQGTGA, per germline. The V gene end was trimmed by 5 bases and the J gene end by 3 bases; junction bases not matched to a gene: 6. The CDR3 runs 15 residues. The CDR3, as DNA: TGTGCCAGCAGCCCAGGGACAGGATACAATCAGCCCCAGCATTTT. Translating it yields CASSPGTGYNQPQHF.

The chain couples TRBV21-1 to TRBJ1-2; the table assigns TRBD1, which was not confirmed against the DNA. TRBV21-1 represents a pseudogene. The CDR3 length is 12 residues. Written as DNA, the CDR3 is TGTGCCAGACCCAACAGGGGTTTTAGCTACACCTTC. This translates into CARPNRGFSYTF.

The chain carries TRBV5-5 and TRBJ1-1, with D possibly matching TRBD1 (5 bases). From germline, CDR1 is SGHKS and CDR2 YYEKEE (reference sequence). V lost 0 bases, J lost 4 bases, and 13 bases lay in between. CDR3 length equals 15 residues. The CDR3 nucleotides read TGTGCCAGCAGCTTGGATGGGGGGGAGGTCACTGAAGCTTTCTTT. The encoded protein is CASSLDGGEVTEAFF.

Only a few counts were recorded for this clone. The V and J genes are TRBV19 and TRBJ1-4; D gene uncertain. The V gene lost 5 bases and the J gene lost 3 bases, with 13 bases spanning the gap. Germline V lookup: CDR1 LNHDA, CDR2 SQIVND (reference sequence). The CDR3 sequence is 15 residues long. CDR3 nucleotide sequence: TGTGCCAGTAGTCTCCAGACATCCCCTAATGAAAAACTGTTTTTT. It yields the protein CASSLQTSPNEKLFF. The complete variable domain, with remaining parts taken from reference TRBV19 and TRBJ1-4, reads DGGITQSPKYLFRKEGQNVTLSCEQNLNHDAMYWYRQDPGQGLRLIYYSQIVNDFQKGDIAEGYSVSREKKESFPLTVTSAQKNPTAFYLCASSLQTSPNEKLFFGSGTQLSVL.

The chain couples TRBV30 to TRBJ2-7; 7 bases line up with TRBD1. The junction had 4 bases not matched to a gene; V was cut back by 5 bases and J by 0 bases. CDR3 length: 13 residues. Germline V gene data show CDR1 as GTSNPN and CDR2 as SVGIG (reference sequence). CDR3 sequence reads: CAWSTGSSYEQYF. Written as DNA, the CDR3 is TGTGCCTGGTCGACAGGGAGCTCCTACGAGCAGTACTTC.

The chain employs TRBV19 and TRBJ1-5; 11 bases agree with TRBD1. This CDR3 comprises 16 residues. Germline trimming cut 1 base from V and 7 bases from J; bases unmatched to any gene: 6. Germline CDR1 LNHDA, CDR2 SQIVND (reference sequence). CDR3 in amino acids: CASSIAPGTGGQPQHF. The CDR3 coding sequence is TGTGCCAGTAGTATAGCCCCTGGGACAGGGGGGCAGCCCCAGCATTTT.

The chain uses TRBV30 and TRBJ1-4, with D perhaps matching TRBD1 (6 bases). Germline V gene sequence: CDR1 GTSNPN, CDR2 SVGIG (reference sequence). Trimming removed 6 bases at V and 0 bases at J, with 14 bases between. The CDR3 extends over 15 amino acids. In nucleotides, the CDR3 is TGTGCCTGCGTCCCTAACAGGGCAACTAATGAAAAACTGTTTTTT. This sequence encodes CACVPNRATNEKLFF. Drawing the rest from reference TRBV30 and TRBJ1-4, the complete variable domain is SQTIHQWPATLVQPVGSPLSLECTVEGTSNPNLYWYRQAAGRGLQLLFYSVGIGQISSEVPQNLSASRPQDRQFILSSKKLLLSDSGFYLCACVPNRATNEKLFFGSGTQLSVL.

DNA for the CDR3: TGTGCCAGCAGCGTAGCAGGTCCGCTAAACGCTGAAGCTTTCTTT. Amino acid sequence: CASSVAGPLNAEAFF. This rearrangement joins TRBV9 to TRBJ1-1; D not resolved. Germline CDR1 reads SGDLS; CDR2 reads YYNGEE. The CDR3 sequence is 15 residues long. V was shortened by 0 bases and J by 6 bases, with 15 bases between the two germline ends.

The rearrangement links TRBV5-1 to TRBJ2-2, with TRBD1 as a possible D gene (6 bases). The CDR3 contains 15 residues. Trimming took off 7 bases at V and 0 bases at J, with 13 bases between the two ends. The germline V gene encodes CDR1 SGHRS and CDR2 YFSETQ. The CDR3 loop is CASQQGATNTGELFF. The CDR3 nucleotides are TGCGCCAGCCAACAGGGCGCAACGAACACCGGGGAGCTGTTTTTT.

The chain joins TRBV19 to TRBJ2-7, with 9 bases lining up with TRBD1. The CDR3 length is 17 residues. V was clipped by 3 bases and J by 6 bases; unmatched bases: 15. Germline V CDR1 and CDR2: LNHDA, SQIVND (reference sequence). The CDR3 protein is CASSIDSAGTGKTEQYF. Here the CDR3 DNA reads TGTGCCAGTAGTATTGATTCGGCCGGGACAGGGAAGACCGAGCAGTACTTC.

V is TRBV5-6 and J is TRBJ1-1, with 9 bases fitting TRBD1. The CDR3 is 16 residues long. The ends lost 4 bases at V and 5 bases at J; junction bases unmatched: 12. The germline V gene has CDR1 SGHDT and CDR2 YYEEEE. As DNA, the CDR3 is TGTGCCAGCAGCCGCGCGAGTACAGGGGGCCAAACTGAAGCTTTCTTT. Translating gives CASSRASTGGQTEAFF. Complete variable domain (other parts from reference TRBV5-6 and TRBJ1-1): DAGVTQSPTHLIKTRGQQVTLRCSPKSGHDTVSWYQQALGQGPQFIFQYYEEEERQRGNFPDRFSGHQFPNYSSELNVNALLLGDSALYLCASSRASTGGQTEAFFGQGTRLTVV.

The CDR3 spells CASSQGTGGNQPQHF. The CDR3 bases are TGCGCCAGCAGCCAAGGTACAGGGGGGAATCAGCCCCAGCATTTT. This chain uses TRBV4-1 with TRBJ1-5; 8 nucleotides match TRBD1. J gave up 4 bases and V 1 base, and 3 bases lay outside the gene matches. The CDR3 length is 15 residues. Looked up from germline, CDR1 is MGHRA and CDR2 is YSYEKL.

This chain links TRBV2 with TRBJ1-2; TRBD1 matches 7 bases. The CDR3 runs 14 residues. Germline CDR1 and CDR2: SNHLY and FYNNEI. Germline trimming cut 3 bases from V and 4 bases from J; bases unmatched to any gene: 5. This chain's CDR3 is CASSDKTGSYGYTF. The CDR3 nucleotides are TGTGCCAGCAGTGATAAGACAGGGAGCTATGGCTACACCTTC.

The chain is built from TRBV5-1 and TRBJ1-2; D perhaps matches TRBD1 (6 bases). The germline V gene has CDR1 SGHRS and CDR2 YFSETQ. The CDR3 loop spans 13 amino acids. Trimming took off 0 bases at V and 7 bases at J, with 10 bases between the two ends. This chain's CDR3 is CASSLEAGVGYTF. CDR3 nucleotide sequence: TGCGCCAGCAGCTTGGAGGCAGGGGTTGGCTACACCTTC. Full variable domain (outside the CDR3, taken from reference TRBV5-1 and TRBJ1-2): KAGVTQTPRYLIKTRGQQVTLSCSPISGHRSVSWYQQTPGQGLQFLFEYFSETQRNKGNFPGRFSGRQFSNSRSEMNVSTLELGDSALYLCASSLEAGVGYTFGSGTRLTVV.

The chain is built from TRBV4-1 and TRBJ2-7, with TRBD1 matching over 8 bases. Per germline, CDR1 MGHRA and CDR2 YSYEKL. This CDR3 spans 14 amino acids. With 4 bases clipped from V and 3 bases from J, the junction kept 5 bases outside the gene matches. CDR3 DNA: TGCGCCAGCAGCCTAGGACAGGGCGGCTACGAGCAGTACTTC. The encoded protein is CASSLGQGGYEQYF.